The next 21 T cell receptor beta chains were all read from a single sample in a study of cytomegalovirus exposure and HLA in healthy donors. PCR amplification relied on 60 Vbeta primers (plus 13 Jbeta primers). Some clones are missing from TCRdb's copy, which holds only in-frame ones; the method was immunoSEQ multiplex PCR. The ten most abundant clones cover around 1.6% of a sample with around 140,000 clones. Source material: PBMCs. The receptors derive from a woman in her forties or fifties in good health and CMV-seronegative.

The gene calls are TRBV7-3 and TRBJ2-3, with D perhaps matching TRBD2 (7 bases). V lost 2 bases and J 4 bases, leaving 10 bases between the germline ends. Germline loops: CDR1 SGHTA, CDR2 FQGTGA. This CDR3 is 14 amino acids long. CDR3 sequence: CASSLGGAADTQYF. CDR3 coding DNA: TGTGCCAGCAGCTTAGGGGGGGCCGCAGATACGCAGTATTTT. Combining the CDR3 with reference TRBV7-3 and TRBJ2-3 gives the whole variable domain GAGVSQTPSNKVTEKGKYVELRCDPISGHTALYWYRQSLGQGPEFLIYFQGTGAADDSGLPNDRFFAVRPEGSVSTLKIQRTERGDSAVYLCASSLGGAADTQYFGPGTRLTVL.

This chain connects TRBV2 to TRBJ2-3, with a possible D match to TRBD1 (6 bases). CDR1 is SNHLY and CDR2 is FYNNEI in the germline V gene. Between the trimmed V and J ends, which lost 1 base and 1 base, there was a span of 6 bases. This CDR3 region has 14 residues. CDR3 sequence (DNA): TGTGCCAGCAGTGAAGGGACAGGCACAGATACGCAGTATTTT. It specifies CASSEGTGTDTQYF.

With regard to this clone: The same CDR3 also results from other DNA sequences found in this sample. The chain combines TRBV5-1 with TRBJ2-1; D possibly corresponds to TRBD2 (6 bases). CDR1 is SGHRS, CDR2 YFSETQ, per germline. V lost 4 bases and J lost 0, with 8 bases in between. The CDR3 spans 14 residues. CDR3 sequence reads: CASSGGSSYNEQFF. CDR3 sequence (DNA): TGCGCCAGCAGCGGGGGGTCCTCCTACAATGAGCAGTTCTTC.

The gene calls are TRBV2 and TRBJ2-1; maybe TRBD2 (5 bases). This CDR3 has 12 residues. Trimming removed 6 bases from V and 9 bases from J, with 12 bases in between. Germline lookup yields CDR1 SNHLY and CDR2 FYNNEI. The CDR3 region has the DNA TGTGCCAGCAGGCTCACTAGTCTTGAGCAGTTCTTC. This sequence encodes CASRLTSLEQFF.

The chain employs TRBV4-1 and TRBJ2-7; tentatively, D is TRBD2 (5 bases). This CDR3 has 15 amino acids. The V end lost 1 base, the J end lost 3 bases, and 13 bases lay between the germline ends. CDR1 MGHRA and CDR2 YSYEKL come from the germline V gene. CDR3 sequence (DNA): TGCGCCAGCAGCCAAGCTGTTACCGGACTCTACGAGCAGTACTTC. Translated: CASSQAVTGLYEQYF.

This chain uses TRBV28 with TRBJ1-5; unclear D gene. Germline-derived CDR1 and CDR2 are MDHEN and SYDVKM. CDR3 length: 14 amino acids. Trimming pared 1 base from V and 4 bases from J, leaving 8 bases between. DNA of the CDR3: TGTGCCAGCAGTTTATACGGGTTTAATCAGCCCCAGCATTTT. Translated: CASSLYGFNQPQHF.

The V gene is TRBV6-5, the J gene TRBJ1-2; 9 nucleotides agree with TRBD1. V dropped 5 bases and J dropped 8; count of bases not matched to a gene: 6. Germline assignment: CDR1 MNHEY and CDR2 SVGAGI. This CDR3 has 13 amino acids. The CDR3 reads CASSRTGAEGYTF. The CDR3 coding sequence is TGTGCCAGCAGTCGGACAGGGGCGGAAGGCTACACCTTC.

The rearrangement joins TRBV2 to TRBJ2-2, with TRBD1 identical over 9 bases. The ends lost 1 base at V and 5 bases at J; junction bases unmatched: 11. CDR1 is SNHLY and CDR2 is FYNNEI in the germline V gene. The CDR3 extends over 18 amino acids. CDR3 sequence: CASSEVDWGQGVTGELFF. The CDR3 coding sequence is TGTGCCAGCAGTGAAGTGGATTGGGGACAGGGTGTTACCGGGGAGCTGTTTTTT.

The chain employs TRBV14 and TRBJ1-6; D is ambiguous. This CDR3 has 13 residues. The V gene lost 0 bases and the J gene lost 7 bases, with 4 bases spanning the gap. The germline CDR1 and CDR2 sequences are SGHDN and FVKESK. CDR3 DNA sequence: TGTGCCAGCAGCCAAGACTTCAATTCACCCCTCCACTTT. Translation gives CASSQDFNSPLHF. The full variable domain, its missing parts supplied by reference TRBV14 and TRBJ1-6, is EAGVTQFPSHSVIEKGQTVTLRCDPISGHDNLYWYRRVMGKEIKFLLHFVKESKQDESGMPNNRFLAERTGGTYSTLKVQPAELEDSGVYFCASSQDFNSPLHFGNGTRLTVT.

V is TRBV5-5 and J is TRBJ2-5, with TRBD1 matching 8 bases. The CDR3 is made up of 14 amino acids. CDR1 and CDR2 (germline): SGHKS, YYEKEE (reference sequence). V shed 2 bases, J shed 3 bases, and the junction held 3 bases outside the gene matches. The CDR3 DNA follows: TGTGCCAGCAGCTTTGACAGGGGTGAAGAGACCCAGTACTTC. It specifies CASSFDRGEETQYF.

The J gene is TRBJ2-6, the V gene TRBV7-9, with a weak D call TRBD1 (6 bases). V was cut by 0 bases and J by 1 base, with 10 bases left in between. This CDR3 has 17 amino acids. Looked up from germline, CDR1 is SEHNR and CDR2 is FQNEAQ (reference sequence). The CDR3 region is CASSLARDRSGANVLTF. CDR3 nucleotides: TGTGCCAGCAGCTTAGCCCGAGACAGGTCTGGGGCCAACGTCCTGACTTTC.

The chain has TRBV30 and TRBJ2-5, with D perhaps TRBD2 (6 bases). Germline CDR1 and CDR2: GTSNPN and SVGIG (reference sequence). This CDR3 is 18 amino acids long. Between the trimmed V and J ends, which lost 2 bases and 5 bases, there was a span of 27 bases. CDR3 region: CAWSQGPELGGIRETQYF. CDR3 nucleotide sequence: TGTGCCTGGAGTCAAGGGCCCGAGCTGGGGGGAATAAGGGAGACCCAGTACTTC.

The gene calls are TRBV11-3 and TRBJ2-1, with 8 bases matching TRBD2. Looked up from germline, CDR1 is SGHNT and CDR2 is YENEEA. V trimming: 5 bases; J trimming: 4 bases; junction bases outside the gene matches: 10. The CDR3 has 16 residues. The chain's CDR3 is CASSISGESAYNEQFF. CDR3 coding DNA: TGTGCCAGCAGCATTAGCGGGGAATCGGCTTACAATGAGCAGTTCTTC.

The chain carries TRBV5-4 and TRBJ2-1, with 10 bases fitting TRBD1. The CDR3 contains 16 residues. Trimming cost V 4 bases and J 5 bases; bases outside gene matches: 9. CDR1 SGHNT and CDR2 YYREEE come from the germline V gene (reference sequence). The CDR3 loop reads CASSAAGTGADNEQFF. As DNA, the CDR3 is TGTGCCAGCAGCGCCGCGGGGACAGGGGCTGACAATGAGCAGTTCTTC. Using reference TRBV5-4 and TRBJ2-1 for the parts outside the CDR3, the full variable domain is ETGVTQSPTHLIKTRGQQVTLRCSSQSGHNTVSWYQQALGQGPQFIFQYYREEENGRGNFPPRFSGLQFPNYSSELNVNALELDDSALYLCASSAAGTGADNEQFFGPGTRLTVL.

This chain links TRBV13 with TRBJ2-5, with 11 bases aligning to TRBD1. Losses at the gene ends were 4 bases for V and 1 base for J; bases not matched to a gene: 8. Germline CDR1 PRHDT, CDR2 FYEKMQ (reference sequence). CDR3 length: 17 amino acids. CDR3 nucleotide sequence: TGTGCCAGCAGCTCTCGAGCGGGACAGGGGGGCCAAGAGACCCAGTACTTC. It encodes CASSSRAGQGGQETQYF. The variable domain in full, with the rest retrieved from reference TRBV13 and TRBJ2-5, is AAGVIQSPRHLIKEKRETATLKCYPIPRHDTVYWYQQGPGQDPQFLISFYEKMQSDKGSIPDRFSAQQFSDYHSELNMSSLELGDSALYFCASSSRAGQGGQETQYFGPGTRLLVL.

This chain uses TRBV9 with TRBJ2-1; 8 bases match TRBD2. Trimming removed 0 bases from V and 0 bases from J; junction bases left unmatched: 5. Germline CDR1 is SGDLS and CDR2 is YYNGEE. The CDR3 consists of 17 residues. Here the CDR3 reads CASSVGGSGSSYNEQFF. DNA of the CDR3: TGTGCCAGCAGCGTAGGAGGGAGCGGGAGCTCCTACAATGAGCAGTTCTTC.

The rearrangement links TRBV5-6 to TRBJ2-1; D might be TRBD2 (6 bases). V lost 4 bases, J lost 1 base, and 9 bases lay in between. The CDR3 length is 14 residues. Germline V lookup: CDR1 SGHDT, CDR2 YYEEEE. The CDR3 coding sequence is TGTGCCAGCAGCGGGAGGACTTCCTACAATGAGCAGTTCTTC. Translated, it gives CASSGRTSYNEQFF. The full variable domain, its missing parts supplied by reference TRBV5-6 and TRBJ2-1, is DAGVTQSPTHLIKTRGQQVTLRCSPKSGHDTVSWYQQALGQGPQFIFQYYEEEERQRGNFPDRFSGHQFPNYSSELNVNALLLGDSALYLCASSGRTSYNEQFFGPGTRLTVL.

This CDR3 reads CASSRGGQETQYF. The CDR3 coding sequence is TGTGCCAGCAGCCGGGGAGGCCAAGAGACCCAGTACTTC. The V and J genes are TRBV28 and TRBJ2-5, with a weak D call TRBD2 (6 bases). V was cut by 6 bases and J by 1 base, with 9 bases left in between. The CDR3 sequence is 13 residues long. Germline V gene lookup returns CDR1 MDHEN and CDR2 SYDVKM.

The V call is TRBV5-1, the J call TRBJ2-3, with D perhaps TRBD1 (5 bases). There are 18 residues in the CDR3. Trimming took off 0 bases at V and 2 bases at J, with 19 bases between the two ends. Per the germline V gene, CDR1 is SGHRS and CDR2 is YFSETQ. CDR3 bases: TGCGCCAGCAGCTTGGCCCAAGTGGACACCGTCAACACAGATACGCAGTATTTT. Translating gives CASSLAQVDTVNTDTQYF.

The chain combines TRBV9 with TRBJ2-2, with D tentatively TRBD1 (6 bases). CDR1 and CDR2 (germline): SGDLS, YYNGEE. V dropped 4 bases and J dropped 5 bases, with 15 bases sitting between them. The CDR3 has 15 residues. The CDR3 protein is CASSPLGGRTGELFF. The CDR3 nucleotides are TGTGCCAGCAGCCCCTTAGGGGGTCGGACCGGGGAGCTGTTTTTT.

The rearrangement links TRBV5-6 to TRBJ1-1; TRBD1 matches at 8 bases. The length of the CDR3 is 16 residues. Germline assignment: CDR1 SGHDT and CDR2 YYEEEE. V gave up 3 bases and J gave up 4 bases; unmatched junction bases: 11. CDR3 nucleotides: TGTGCCAGCAGCTCACCAGACAGGGGCTACCCCACTGAAGCTTTCTTT. It is translated as CASSSPDRGYPTEAFF.